The 22 T cell receptor beta chains reported below all come from one sample, sequenced in a study of T cells in Graves' hyperthyroidism and ophthalmopathy. There were TCR beta CDR3 regions amplified from RNA transcripts. HTBI primers were used for first-round RT-PCR of the TCR CDR3. TCRdb analysed the multiplex PCR reads with MiXCR anew, one entry per CDR3 protein. In the table there are approximately 620,000 distinct CDR3 sequences, approximately 13% of which are singletons. Sequencing was performed on blood. Receptors originate from a woman in her 30s with Graves' hyperthyroidism that later progressed to Graves' ophthalmopathy.

A few counts support this clonotype. The rearrangement uses TRBV28 and TRBJ2-5; D possibly corresponds to TRBD2 (5 bases). V was clipped by 2 bases and J by 4 bases, with 14 bases between them. Germline loops: CDR1 MDHEN, CDR2 SYDVKM. CDR3 size: 15 residues. The CDR3 protein is CASSLGGSVRETQYF. The CDR3 DNA reads as TGTGCCAGCAGTTTAGGTGGGAGCGTGCGAGAGACCCAGTACTTC.

This clonotype has at least ten counts. The rearrangement links TRBV7-2 to TRBJ1-4, with 7 bases lining up with TRBD1. Trimming took 6 bases from V and 7 from J; bases not matched to a gene: 5. Germline V gives CDR1 SGHTA, CDR2 FQGNSA. CDR3 length: 13 residues. As DNA, the CDR3 is TGTGCCAGCAGTCAGGGGGAGAGTGAAAAACTGTTTTTT. Amino acid sequence: CASSQGESEKLFF.

Only a few counts were recorded for this clonotype. The gene calls are TRBV3-1 and TRBJ2-7, with 7 bases lining up with TRBD2. This CDR3 spans 14 amino acids. The junction had 3 bases not matched to a gene; V was cut back by 0 bases and J by 4 bases. From germline, CDR1 is LGHDT and CDR2 YNNKEL (reference sequence). As DNA, the CDR3 is TGTGCCAGCAGCCAAGATAGCGGGTATTACGAGCAGTACTTC. Residues: CASSQDSGYYEQYF.

The chain couples TRBV6-5 to TRBJ2-5, with D possibly TRBD1 on 6 matching bases. Germline CDR1 and CDR2: MNHEY and SVGAGI. This CDR3 spans 12 amino acids. Deletions cut 1 base from V and 10 bases from J, with 10 bases between. The CDR3 nucleotides are TGTGCCAGCAGTTACTTCCCAGGGGACCAGTACTTC. This encodes CASSYFPGDQYF.

This clonotype was seen a few times. The rearrangement links TRBV5-1 to TRBJ2-1, with D perhaps matching TRBD1 (5 bases). The CDR3 contains 16 residues. V was cut by 0 bases and J by 1 base, with 11 bases left in between. Germline assignment: CDR1 SGHRS and CDR2 YFSETQ. The DNA for the CDR3 is TGCGCCAGCAGCTTGGAGGGCAGGGTGTCCTACAATGAGCAGTTCTTC. Amino acid sequence: CASSLEGRVSYNEQFF.

The chain employs TRBV19 and TRBJ2-2; 8 bases line up with TRBD2. Trimming cost V 8 bases and J 4 bases; bases outside gene matches: 9. The CDR3 covers 15 residues. Germline values: CDR1 LNHDA, CDR2 SQIVND (reference sequence). The CDR3 loop reads CASAVRTSPTGELFF. DNA for the CDR3: TGTGCCAGTGCCGTTCGGACTAGCCCCACCGGGGAGCTGTTTTTT. Full variable domain (outside the CDR3, taken from reference TRBV19 and TRBJ2-2): DGGITQSPKYLFRKEGQNVTLSCEQNLNHDAMYWYRQDPGQGLRLIYYSQIVNDFQKGDIAEGYSVSREKKESFPLTVTSAQKNPTAFYLCASAVRTSPTGELFFGEGSRLTVL.

This clonotype has a count of ten or more. The chain recombines TRBV28 with TRBJ1-2; D perhaps matches TRBD1 (6 bases). Deletions cut 2 bases from V and 2 bases from J, with 9 bases between. The germline V gene has CDR1 MDHEN and CDR2 SYDVKM. The CDR3 has 14 residues. The CDR3 nucleotides read TGTGCCAGCAGTTTAGGGGGCGGGAACTATGGCTACACCTTC. It codes for CASSLGGGNYGYTF.

The sample holds many counts of this clonotype. This chain joins TRBV19 and TRBJ2-7; no reliable D call. V shed 4 bases and J shed 3 bases, with 13 bases lying between them. The length of the CDR3 is 14 residues. In germline, CDR1 is LNHDA, CDR2 SQIVND (reference sequence). This CDR3 is CASSKSGSYYEQYF. CDR3 sequence (DNA): TGTGCCAGTAGTAAATCCGGGTCCTACTACGAGCAGTACTTC.

There are many counts of this clonotype. The chain links TRBV12-3 or TRBV12-4 to TRBJ1-5; 9 nucleotides align to TRBD1. The CDR3 consists of 14 residues. With 7 bases clipped from V and 7 bases from J, the junction kept 8 bases outside the gene matches. For the CDR3, the DNA is TGTGCCAGCACCCAAGGACAGGGGAGGCAGCCCCAGCATTTT. This codes for CASTQGQGRQPQHF.

The rearrangement joins TRBV18 to TRBJ2-3; no definite D call. CDR3 length equals 13 residues. V lost 4 bases to trimming and J lost 2 bases, with 7 bases between them. Germline CDR1 and CDR2: KGHSH and LQKENI. CDR3 sequence (DNA): TGTGCCAGCTCACGGGAAATCACAGATACGCAGTATTTT. Translation: CASSREITDTQYF.

This clonotype was picked up many times. The V gene is TRBV10-3, the J gene TRBJ2-7, with 10 bases matching TRBD1. The V gene's germline CDR1 is ENHRY and CDR2 SYGVKD. The CDR3 has 13 residues. The trim removed 9 bases at V and 5 bases at J, leaving 7 bases unmatched. The CDR3 spells CAIAGTGDHEQYF. CDR3 bases: TGTGCCATTGCCGGGACAGGGGACCACGAGCAGTACTTC.

This clonotype was seen a few times. The genes are TRBV29-1 and TRBJ1-4, with D tentatively TRBD1 (6 bases). CDR1 SQVTM and CDR2 ANQGSEA come from the germline V gene. The CDR3 contains 18 residues. V dropped 0 bases and J dropped 11 bases, with 28 bases sitting between them. CDR3 bases: TGCAGCGTTGAAGATGGGTACGGGGGCAGGGTTGAGGATGGGAAACTGTTTTTT. This encodes CSVEDGYGGRVEDGKLFF.

This clonotype was seen a handful of times. The genes are TRBV5-5 and TRBJ2-3; 9 nucleotides align to TRBD2. V dropped 0 bases and J dropped 3; count of bases not matched to a gene: 5. Germline loops: CDR1 SGHKS, CDR2 YYEKEE (reference sequence). The CDR3 is 16 amino acids. CDR3 sequence: CASSLDLAGLTDTQYF. In DNA form, the CDR3 reads TGTGCCAGCAGCTTGGATCTAGCGGGATTGACAGATACGCAGTATTTT.

Concerning this clonotype itself: A much larger clone differs by one base, so this may be a read error. The chain links TRBV18 to TRBJ2-7; D ambiguous. Germline V gene lookup returns CDR1 KGHSH and CDR2 LQKENI. Trimming pared 3 bases from V and 2 bases from J, leaving 14 bases between. The CDR3 contains 15 residues. CDR3 protein: CASSPIYEAPYEQYF. The CDR3 DNA is TGTGCCAGCTCACCTATCTACGAGGCCCCCTACGAGCAGTACTTC.

The chain links TRBV10-3 to TRBJ2-7, with D possibly matching TRBD1 (5 bases). Germline V gene data show CDR1 as ENHRY and CDR2 as SYGVKD. This CDR3 has 13 residues. V was clipped by 4 bases and J by 3 bases, with 10 bases between them. The CDR3 bases are TGTGCCATCAGTGGCAGGGCAGGCTACGAGCAGTACTTC. It translates to CAISGRAGYEQYF.

J is TRBJ1-3 and V is TRBV3-1; D is ambiguous. Trimming shortened V by 8 bases and J by 0 bases, and 14 bases separated the two germline ends. Germline V gene data show CDR1 as LGHDT and CDR2 as YNNKEL (reference sequence). There are 15 residues in the CDR3. DNA of the CDR3: TGTGCCAGCCGAACCGATTCAAACTCTGGAAACACCATATATTTT. This sequence encodes CASRTDSNSGNTIYF.

This clonotype was detected ten times or more. The chain combines TRBV20-1 with TRBJ2-3, with TRBD1 as a possible D gene (5 bases). CDR3 size: 13 residues. Germline lookup yields CDR1 DFQATT and CDR2 SNEGSKA (reference sequence). The CDR3 here is CSRLDSYTDTQYF. Here the CDR3 DNA reads TGCAGCCGCCTTGACAGCTACACAGATACGCAGTATTTT.

This clonotype was found many times. This chain connects TRBV30 to TRBJ1-5; D is uncertain. Germline loops: CDR1 GTSNPN, CDR2 SVGIG (reference sequence). The CDR3 is 14 residues long. V was trimmed by 3 bases and J by 3 bases, leaving 12 bases between them. The DNA for the CDR3 is TGTGCCTGGAGCGTGGGAGGGATCAATCAGCCCCAGCATTTT. Residues: CAWSVGGINQPQHF.

Only a few counts were recorded for this clonotype. Written as DNA, the CDR3 is TGCAGTGCCCCGGGGCTAGCGAGCTACAATGAGCAGTTCTTC. Its translation is CSAPGLASYNEQFF. The rearrangement joins TRBV20-1 to TRBJ2-1; D may be TRBD2 (6 bases). Germline CDR1 is DFQATT and CDR2 is SNEGSKA (reference sequence). The V gene lost 6 bases and the J gene lost 3 bases, with 15 bases spanning the gap. The CDR3 contains 14 residues.

Ten or more counts support this clonotype. This chain uses TRBV5-1 with TRBJ2-1, with 7 bases matching TRBD2. CDR1 is SGHRS, CDR2 YFSETQ, per germline. The CDR3 spans 15 residues. The trim removed 6 bases at V and 4 bases at J, leaving 10 bases unmatched. The CDR3 DNA is TGCGCCAGCAAACCTCCTAGCGGAGCTTACAATGAGCAGTTCTTC. Translating gives CASKPPSGAYNEQFF.

Comments on this clonotype: Germline and junction disagree at one end, which may indicate a read error. The V call is TRBV20-1, the J call TRBJ2-6, with a possible D match to TRBD1 (5 bases). Germline V gives CDR1 DFQATT, CDR2 SNEGSKA (reference sequence). The CDR3 totals 14 residues. CDR3 sequence reads: CSARDSSGANVLTF. Written as DNA, the CDR3 is TGCAGTGCTCGAGACAGCTCTGGGGCCAACGTCCTGACTTTC.

This clonotype was seen more than once but under ten times. The chain is built from TRBV20-1 and TRBJ1-3; D is undetermined. Trimming took off 0 bases at V and 8 bases at J, with 8 bases between the two ends. CDR3 length equals 12 residues. Per the germline V gene, CDR1 is DFQATT and CDR2 is SNEGSKA (reference sequence). Written as DNA, the CDR3 is TGCAGTGCTAGAGATAGCGGGGACACCATATATTTT. This sequence encodes CSARDSGDTIYF.